The present T cell receptor (beta chain) was sequenced within a study of tumor-infiltrating lymphocytes in localized non-small cell lung cancer. Study-level background: Some samples were collected after neoadjuvant chemotherapy; smokers, never-smokers and several histologies were included. Each patient gave resected tumor and non-adjacent uninvolved lung tissue. The study's findings and limits: T-cell fraction did not differ between immunotypes IM1 and IM2. Compared with uninvolved lung, tumors showed higher T cell infiltration by TCRbeta sequencing.

The protocol was immunoSEQ multiplex PCR, while the TCRdb copy is restricted to in-frame clones and leaves out a portion. This sample yields roughly 12,000 clones, of which just over 65% are seen a single time; approximately 11% belongs to the top ten. The V gene lost 1 base and the J gene lost 4 bases, with 4 bases spanning the gap. Per germline, CDR1 SEHNR and CDR2 FQNEAQ (reference sequence). The CDR3 covers 12 residues. This clone has a handful of counts. Antigen specificity is unknown. This clonotype was sampled from a human donor with non-small cell lung cancer. Sequenced input: uninvolved lung tissue not adjacent to the tumor. The chain uses TRBV7-9 and TRBJ1-1; D unclear. This CDR3 is CASSLGITEAFF. CDR3 in DNA: TGTGCCAGCAGCTTAGGGATCACTGAAGCTTTCTTT.